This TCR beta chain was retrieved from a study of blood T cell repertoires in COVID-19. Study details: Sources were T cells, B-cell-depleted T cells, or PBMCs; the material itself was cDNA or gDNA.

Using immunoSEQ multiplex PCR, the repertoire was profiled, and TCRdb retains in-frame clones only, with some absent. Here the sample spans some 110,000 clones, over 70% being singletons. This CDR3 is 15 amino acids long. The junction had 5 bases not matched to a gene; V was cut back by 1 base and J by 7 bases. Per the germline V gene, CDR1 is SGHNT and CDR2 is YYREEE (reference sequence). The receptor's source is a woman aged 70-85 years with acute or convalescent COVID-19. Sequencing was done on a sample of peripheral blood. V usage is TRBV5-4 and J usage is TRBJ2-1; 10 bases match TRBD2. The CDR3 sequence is CASSLKLAGRNEQFF. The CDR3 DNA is TGTGCCAGCAGCTTGAAACTAGCGGGGAGGAATGAGCAGTTCTTC.